A selection of T cell receptor beta chains follows, all from one sample in a study of CD8 T cells in Susac syndrome. TCRdb reanalysed the immunoSEQ multiplex PCR reads using MiXCR and keeps one entry per CDR3 protein. The profile shows 150,000 to 190,000 distinct CDR3 sequences, around 95% of them singletons. Sequenced: CD4+ T cells from PBMCs. The receptors derive from a human donor with Susac syndrome. Each CDR3 is given without its conserved first and last residue. D genes are given only for firm matches.

cdr3_aa j_call d_call v_call
ASSLLQGTNEKLF TRBJ1-4 - TRBV5-1
ASSPTTSGELF TRBJ2-2 - TRBV5-1
ASSQDATNTEAF TRBJ1-1 - TRBV3-1
ASRPGQVTHEQF TRBJ2-1 TRBD1 TRBV5-4
ASSLSRQASGYT TRBJ1-2 - TRBV5-6
ASTSLRGSYNEQF TRBJ2-1 - TRBV7-8
ASSRAGQHNSPLH TRBJ1-6 TRBD1 TRBV7-9
ASNPWGASQPQH TRBJ1-5 - TRBV12-3/TRBV12-4
SAWGLAAQETQY TRBJ2-5 TRBD2 TRBV20-1
ASRYRLGETQY TRBJ2-5 - TRBV10-2
ASSLVGGETEAF TRBJ1-1 - TRBV7-9
ASSGTGGLNEQY TRBJ2-7 TRBD1 TRBV13
ASSEQGAKNIQY TRBJ2-4 - TRBV12-3/TRBV12-4
ASSPLGQGNQPQH TRBJ1-5 - TRBV5-1
ASSLGQVNQPQH TRBJ1-5 TRBD1 TRBV6-5
ASSPTGVPSYEQY TRBJ2-7 TRBD1 TRBV3-1
ASTPSRGFNEQF TRBJ2-1 - TRBV14
ASSGGAVYGYT TRBJ1-2 - TRBV14
SARGLLTDTQY TRBJ2-3 - TRBV20-1
ASSRDRSGQPQH TRBJ1-5 TRBD1 TRBV6-1
ASSFGREEKLF TRBJ1-4 - TRBV5-4
SARGGAMNTEAF TRBJ1-1 - TRBV20-1
ASSLYGYQF TRBJ2-1 - TRBV11-2
ASSVELSSETQY TRBJ2-5 - TRBV5-1
ASSKGVTIWY TRBJ2-4 - TRBV21-1
ATTLTGFYGYT TRBJ1-2 - TRBV21-1
SAGGPLNEQF TRBJ2-1 - TRBV20-1
ASSQEIGSLGEQF TRBJ2-1 - TRBV14
ASSPLASTNYGYT TRBJ1-2 - TRBV10-2
ASSLRQGLNTEAF TRBJ1-1 - TRBV7-2
ASSQDDQPQH TRBJ1-5 - TRBV14
ASSLEVQLPH TRBJ2-3 - TRBV7-2
ASSLAGQSQPLH TRBJ1-6 - TRBV5-1
ASSLVGGADTGELF TRBJ2-2 - TRBV5-6
TLGRGETQY TRBJ2-5 - TRBV29-1
ATGKRGTGANVLT TRBJ2-6 TRBD2 TRBV15
SVARAQETQY TRBJ2-5 - TRBV29-1
ASSLEWNEQF TRBJ2-1 - TRBV5-1
SAREGMSPLH TRBJ1-6 - TRBV20-1
SVGEWTEAF TRBJ1-1 - TRBV29-1
ASSLGPSGQETQY TRBJ2-5 TRBD2 TRBV7-3
ASSGTNTGELF TRBJ2-2 - TRBV4-2
ASSEAGKGTGPY TRBJ2-4 - TRBV2
ASSQFPGGTEAF TRBJ1-1 TRBD1 TRBV3-1
ASSPWGGTENYGYT TRBJ1-2 - TRBV3-1
ASSGRQGAGTEAF TRBJ1-1 TRBD1 TRBV5-1
SVDVGVETQY TRBJ2-5 - TRBV29-1
ASSIGGAQPQH TRBJ1-5 - TRBV19
ASSGWTEAF TRBJ1-1 - TRBV3-1
ASSHKARANTEAF TRBJ1-1 - TRBV14
ASSQGTGDDTEAF TRBJ1-1 TRBD1 TRBV3-1
ASSYGRDQPQH TRBJ1-5 - TRBV6-5
SVERGTGEQY TRBJ2-7 - TRBV29-1
ASYANTEAF TRBJ1-1 - TRBV23-1
ATLQGGSNQPQH TRBJ1-5 - TRBV11-1
ASSYYMTGRETQY TRBJ2-5 - TRBV6-2/TRBV6-3